What follows is one TCR beta chain and its context. Antigen: not known. The blood sample was taken at first hyperthyroidism diagnosis, before any ophthalmopathy symptoms. The source material, RNA transcripts, was used to amplify TCR beta CDR3 regions. A set of HTBI primers served as the primers for a first-round RT-PCR of the TCR CDR3. A single record per CDR3 protein comes from TCRdb applying MiXCR to the multiplex PCR reads. Of roughly 400,000 distinct CDR3 sequences in the sample, less than 20% were seen once. This sample is drawn from a study of T cells in Graves' hyperthyroidism and ophthalmopathy. Regarding the study as a whole: Within blood appeared most thyroid clonotypes that had expanded above 0.001.

The germline V gene encodes CDR1 SGHRS and CDR2 YFSETQ. J gave up 4 bases and V 4 bases, and 10 bases lay outside the gene matches. The CDR3 has 15 residues. The chain combines TRBV5-1 with TRBJ2-7; TRBD1 agrees at 8 bases. This clonotype was sampled from a woman in her late teens or twenties with Graves' hyperthyroidism that later progressed to Graves' ophthalmopathy. Sequenced sample: blood. The CDR3 reads CASSPRQGAAYEQYF. In DNA, the CDR3 is TGCGCCAGCAGCCCCCGGCAGGGGGCCGCTTACGAGCAGTACTTC.